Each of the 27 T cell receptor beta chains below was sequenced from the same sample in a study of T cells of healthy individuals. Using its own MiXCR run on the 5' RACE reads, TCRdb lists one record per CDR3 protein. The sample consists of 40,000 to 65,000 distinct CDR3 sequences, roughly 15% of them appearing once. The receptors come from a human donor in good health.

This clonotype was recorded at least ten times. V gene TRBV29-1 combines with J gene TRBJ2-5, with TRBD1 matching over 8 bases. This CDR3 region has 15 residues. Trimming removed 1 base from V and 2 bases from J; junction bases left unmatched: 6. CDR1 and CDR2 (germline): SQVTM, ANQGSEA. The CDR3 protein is CSVEGDRSLQETQYF. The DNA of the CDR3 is TGCAGCGTTGAAGGGGACAGGAGCCTACAAGAGACCCAGTACTTC.

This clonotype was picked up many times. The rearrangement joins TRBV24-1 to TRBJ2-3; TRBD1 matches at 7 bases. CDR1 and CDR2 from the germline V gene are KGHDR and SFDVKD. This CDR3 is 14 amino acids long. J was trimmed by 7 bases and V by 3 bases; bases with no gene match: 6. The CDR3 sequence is CATSDGTVQNTQYF. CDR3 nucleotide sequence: TGTGCCACCAGTGATGGGACAGTTCAGAATACGCAGTATTTT.

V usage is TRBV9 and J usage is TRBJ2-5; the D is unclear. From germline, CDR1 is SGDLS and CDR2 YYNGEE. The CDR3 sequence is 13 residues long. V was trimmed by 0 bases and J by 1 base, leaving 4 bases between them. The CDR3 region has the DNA TGTGCCAGCAGCGTAGGTCGCCAAGAGACCCAGTACTTC. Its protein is CASSVGRQETQYF.

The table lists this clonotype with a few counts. CDR3 nucleotides: TGTGCCTGGAGTTATGGAACACACACGAACACTGAAGCTTTCTTT. Translating gives CAWSYGTHTNTEAFF. This chain joins TRBV30 and TRBJ1-1; the D is unclear. Germline V gene lookup returns CDR1 GTSNPN and CDR2 SVGIG (reference sequence). The CDR3 length is 15 residues. With 2 bases removed from V and 1 base from J, the gap between germline ends came to 14 bases.

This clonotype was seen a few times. In nucleotides, the CDR3 is TGTGCCATCGGGGTTGATTCACCCCTCCACTTT. Amino acids: CAIGVDSPLHF. The chain employs TRBV10-3 and TRBJ1-6, with D uncertain. The CDR3 is 11 residues long. The germline V gene encodes CDR1 ENHRY and CDR2 SYGVKD. Trimming took off 8 bases at V and 8 bases at J, with 7 bases between the two ends.

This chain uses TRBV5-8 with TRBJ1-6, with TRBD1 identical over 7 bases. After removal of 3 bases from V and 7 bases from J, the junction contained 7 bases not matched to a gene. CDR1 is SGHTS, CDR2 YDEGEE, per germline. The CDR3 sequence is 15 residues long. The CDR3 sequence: CASSSGDSLNSPLHF. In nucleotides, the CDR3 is TGTGCCAGCAGCTCCGGGGACAGTTTAAATTCACCCCTCCACTTT.

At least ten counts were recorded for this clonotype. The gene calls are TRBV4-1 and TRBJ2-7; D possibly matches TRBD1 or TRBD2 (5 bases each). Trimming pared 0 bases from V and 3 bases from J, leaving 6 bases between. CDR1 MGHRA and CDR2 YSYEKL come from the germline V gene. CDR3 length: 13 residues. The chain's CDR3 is CASSQERGYEQYF. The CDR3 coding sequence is TGCGCCAGCAGCCAAGAGAGGGGCTACGAGCAGTACTTC.

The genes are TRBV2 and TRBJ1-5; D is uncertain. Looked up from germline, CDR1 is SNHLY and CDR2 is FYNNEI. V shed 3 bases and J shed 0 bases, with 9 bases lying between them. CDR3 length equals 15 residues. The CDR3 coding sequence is TGTGCCAGCAGTGAGAACATCGCTAGCAATCAGCCCCAGCATTTT. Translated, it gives CASSENIASNQPQHF.

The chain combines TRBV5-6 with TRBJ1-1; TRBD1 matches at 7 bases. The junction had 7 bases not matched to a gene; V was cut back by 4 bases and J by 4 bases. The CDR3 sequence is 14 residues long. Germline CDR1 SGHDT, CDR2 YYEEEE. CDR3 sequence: CASSGQVRGTEAFF. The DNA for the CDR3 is TGTGCCAGCAGCGGACAGGTTAGGGGCACTGAAGCTTTCTTT. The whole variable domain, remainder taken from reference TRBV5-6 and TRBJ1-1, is DAGVTQSPTHLIKTRGQQVTLRCSPKSGHDTVSWYQQALGQGPQFIFQYYEEEERQRGNFPDRFSGHQFPNYSSELNVNALLLGDSALYLCASSGQVRGTEAFFGQGTRLTVV.

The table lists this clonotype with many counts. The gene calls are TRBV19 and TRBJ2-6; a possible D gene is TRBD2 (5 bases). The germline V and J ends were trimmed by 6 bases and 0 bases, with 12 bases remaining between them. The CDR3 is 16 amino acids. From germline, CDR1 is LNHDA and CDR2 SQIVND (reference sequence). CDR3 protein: CASSRGKGSGANVLTF. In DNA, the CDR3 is TGTGCCAGTAGCCGGGGAAAAGGCTCTGGGGCCAACGTCCTGACTTTC. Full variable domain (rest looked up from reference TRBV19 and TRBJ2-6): DGGITQSPKYLFRKEGQNVTLSCEQNLNHDAMYWYRQDPGQGLRLIYYSQIVNDFQKGDIAEGYSVSREKKESFPLTVTSAQKNPTAFYLCASSRGKGSGANVLTFGAGSRLTVL.

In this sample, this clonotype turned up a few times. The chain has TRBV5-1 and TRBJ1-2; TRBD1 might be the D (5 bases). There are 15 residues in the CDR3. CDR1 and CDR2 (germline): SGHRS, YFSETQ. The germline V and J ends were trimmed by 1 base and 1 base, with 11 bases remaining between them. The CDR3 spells CASSLTGANNYGYTF. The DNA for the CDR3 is TGCGCCAGCAGCTTGACAGGTGCAAATAACTATGGCTACACCTTC.

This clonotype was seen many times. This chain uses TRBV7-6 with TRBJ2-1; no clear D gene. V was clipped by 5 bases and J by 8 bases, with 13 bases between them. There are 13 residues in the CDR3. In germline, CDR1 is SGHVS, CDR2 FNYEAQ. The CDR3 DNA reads TGTGCCAGCAGCCCCTACGGCGCGGATGAGCAGTTCTTC. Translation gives CASSPYGADEQFF.

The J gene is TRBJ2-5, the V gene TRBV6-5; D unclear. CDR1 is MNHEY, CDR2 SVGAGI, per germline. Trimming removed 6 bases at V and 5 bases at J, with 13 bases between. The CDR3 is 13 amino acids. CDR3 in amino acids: CASRSTVAETQYF. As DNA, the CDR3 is TGTGCCAGCAGGAGCACGGTTGCGGAGACCCAGTACTTC.

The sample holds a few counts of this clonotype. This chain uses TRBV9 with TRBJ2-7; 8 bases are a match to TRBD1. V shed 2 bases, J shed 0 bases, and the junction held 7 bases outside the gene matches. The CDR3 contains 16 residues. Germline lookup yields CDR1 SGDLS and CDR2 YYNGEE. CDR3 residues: CASSVSRDRSSYEQYF. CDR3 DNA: TGTGCCAGCAGCGTCTCCCGGGACAGGAGCTCCTACGAGCAGTACTTC.

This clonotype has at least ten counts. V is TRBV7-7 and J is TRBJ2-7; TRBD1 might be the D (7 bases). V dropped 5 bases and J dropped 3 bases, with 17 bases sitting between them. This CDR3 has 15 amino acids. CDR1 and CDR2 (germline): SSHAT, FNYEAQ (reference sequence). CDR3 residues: CASSPAGGPFYEQYF. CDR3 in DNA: TGTGCCAGCAGCCCCGCAGGGGGGCCATTCTACGAGCAGTACTTC.

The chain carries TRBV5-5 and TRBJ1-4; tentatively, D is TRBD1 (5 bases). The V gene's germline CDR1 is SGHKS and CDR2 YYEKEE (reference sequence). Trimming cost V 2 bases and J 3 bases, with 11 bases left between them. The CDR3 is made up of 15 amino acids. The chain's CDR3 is CASSFDSIPNEKLFF. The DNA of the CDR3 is TGTGCCAGCAGCTTTGACAGCATTCCTAATGAAAAACTGTTTTTT.

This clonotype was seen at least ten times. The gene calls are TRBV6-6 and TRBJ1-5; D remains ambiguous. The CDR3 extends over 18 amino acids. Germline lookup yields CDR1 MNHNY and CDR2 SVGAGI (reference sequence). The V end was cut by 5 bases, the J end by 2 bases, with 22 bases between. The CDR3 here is CASSSYISALYGNQPQHF. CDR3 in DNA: TGTGCCAGCAGTAGTTACATTTCAGCTCTATATGGCAATCAGCCCCAGCATTTT.

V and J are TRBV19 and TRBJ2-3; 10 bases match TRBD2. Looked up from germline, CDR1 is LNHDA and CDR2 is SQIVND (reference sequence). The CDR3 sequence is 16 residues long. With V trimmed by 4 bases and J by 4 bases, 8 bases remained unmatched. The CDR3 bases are TGTGCCAGTAGTAGACAGCGGGGGGGCCGACCAGATACGCAGTATTTT. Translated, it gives CASSRQRGGRPDTQYF.

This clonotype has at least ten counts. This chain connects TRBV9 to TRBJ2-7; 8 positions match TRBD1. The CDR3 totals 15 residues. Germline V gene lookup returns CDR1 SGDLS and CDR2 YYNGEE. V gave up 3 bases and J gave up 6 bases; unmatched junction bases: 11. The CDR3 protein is CASSAEDRAGAEQYF. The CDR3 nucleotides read TGTGCCAGCAGCGCGGAGGACAGGGCAGGGGCCGAGCAGTACTTC.

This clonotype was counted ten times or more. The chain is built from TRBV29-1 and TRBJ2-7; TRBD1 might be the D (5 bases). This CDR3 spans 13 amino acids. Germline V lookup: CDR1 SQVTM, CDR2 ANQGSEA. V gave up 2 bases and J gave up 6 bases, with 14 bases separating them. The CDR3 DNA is TGCAGCGTTGAATTAGGGGCGAAGATCGAGCAGTACTTC. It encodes CSVELGAKIEQYF.

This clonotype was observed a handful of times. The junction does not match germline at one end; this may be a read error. The CDR3 sequence is CSAESKEHYGYNF. The DNA of the CDR3 is TGCAGTGCTGAATCGAAGGAACACTATGGCTACAACTTC. The chain has TRBV20-1 and TRBJ1-2; no reliable D call. The CDR3 contains 13 residues. Germline-derived CDR1 and CDR2 are DFQATT and SNEGSKA (reference sequence).

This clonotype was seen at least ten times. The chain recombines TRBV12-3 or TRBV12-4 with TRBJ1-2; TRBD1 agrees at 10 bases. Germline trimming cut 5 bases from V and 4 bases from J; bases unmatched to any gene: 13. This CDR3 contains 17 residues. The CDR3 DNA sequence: TGTGCCAGCAGTCGAGGGGACAGGGGAGCAACAGTCTATGGCTACACCTTC. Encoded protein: CASSRGDRGATVYGYTF.

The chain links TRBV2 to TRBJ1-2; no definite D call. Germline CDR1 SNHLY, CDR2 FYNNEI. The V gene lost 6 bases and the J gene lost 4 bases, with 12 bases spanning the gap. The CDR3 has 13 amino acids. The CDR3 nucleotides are TGTGCCAGCAGACGGACGGCAGGCTATGGCTACACCTTC. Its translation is CASRRTAGYGYTF.

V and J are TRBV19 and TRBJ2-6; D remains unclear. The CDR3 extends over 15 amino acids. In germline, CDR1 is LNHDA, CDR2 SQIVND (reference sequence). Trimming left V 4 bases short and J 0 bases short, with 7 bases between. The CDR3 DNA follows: TGTGCCAGTAGTAGTGGGTACTCTGGGGCCAACGTCCTGACTTTC. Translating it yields CASSSGYSGANVLTF.

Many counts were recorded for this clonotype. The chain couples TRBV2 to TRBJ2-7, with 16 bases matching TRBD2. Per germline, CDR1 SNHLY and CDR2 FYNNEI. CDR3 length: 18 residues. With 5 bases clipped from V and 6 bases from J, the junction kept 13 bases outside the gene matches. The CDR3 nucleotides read TGTGCCAGCAGTCACGGGACTAGCGGGGGGGCCTCCTCGGGCGAGCAGTACTTC. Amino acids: CASSHGTSGGASSGEQYF.

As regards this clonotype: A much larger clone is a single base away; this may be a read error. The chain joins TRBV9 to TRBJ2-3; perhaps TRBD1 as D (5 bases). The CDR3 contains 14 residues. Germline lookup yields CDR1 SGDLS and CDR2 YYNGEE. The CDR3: CAGSVGASGDTQYF. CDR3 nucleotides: TGTGCCGGCAGCGTAGGGGCTAGTGGCGATACGCAGTATTTT.

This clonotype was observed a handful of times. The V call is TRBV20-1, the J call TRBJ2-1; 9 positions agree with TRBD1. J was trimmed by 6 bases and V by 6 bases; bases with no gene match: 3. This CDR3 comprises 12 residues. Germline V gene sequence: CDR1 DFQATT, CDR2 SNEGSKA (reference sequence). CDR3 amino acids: CSARQGGNEQFF. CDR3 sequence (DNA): TGCAGTGCCCGACAGGGGGGCAATGAGCAGTTCTTC.